The next 25 T cell receptor beta chains were all read from a single sample in a study of blood T cell repertoires in COVID-19 (dated by TCRdb to about 2020). The library was produced with the immunoSEQ multiplex PCR assay. TCRdb re-hosts the immuneACCESS table, in-frame sequences only. Its copies lack some clones; in the studies checked, an unresolved V gene accounts for under half of them, and the cause for the rest is not known. This sample has roughly 100,000 clones in its table, and about 91% of those were observed once. The ten top clones hold less than 5.5% of the sample. The sequenced material came from peripheral blood. The receptor source for this set is a young man with acute or convalescent COVID-19.

The rearrangement joins TRBV12-3 or TRBV12-4 to TRBJ1-1; TRBD1 might be the D (5 bases). V was clipped by 7 bases and J by 1 base, with 10 bases between them. The CDR3 runs 13 residues. The CDR3 DNA is TGTGCCAGCAAGGGGCAGGGGAACACTGAAGCTTTCTTT. Its translation: CASKGQGNTEAFF.

The rearrangement uses TRBV3-1 (or the pseudogene TRBV3-2) and TRBJ1-2, with a possible D match to TRBD1 (5 bases). There are 15 residues in the CDR3. V was trimmed by 0 bases and J by 6 bases, leaving 14 bases between them. CDR1 and CDR2 from the germline V gene are LGHDT and YNNKEL (reference sequence). The CDR3 sequence is CASSQDRGGVHGYTF. CDR3 nucleotides: TGTGCCAGCAGCCAAGATCGCGGGGGTGTCCATGGCTACACCTTC.

The gene calls are TRBV4-2 and TRBJ2-1; 9 bases align to TRBD2. V lost 0 bases, J lost 9 bases, and 9 bases stayed unmatched. The CDR3 extends over 16 amino acids. Germline V lookup: CDR1 LGHNA, CDR2 YNFKEQ. The CDR3 nucleotides are TGTGCCAGCAGCCAAGATTTACCAGCGGGAGGCGGTGAGCAGTTCTTC. Its translation: CASSQDLPAGGGEQFF.

J is TRBJ2-7 and V is TRBV9, with D tentatively TRBD1 (6 bases). V lost 0 bases and J 2 bases, leaving 12 bases between the germline ends. This CDR3 has 15 amino acids. Per the germline V gene, CDR1 is SGDLS and CDR2 is YYNGEE. The CDR3 DNA follows: TGTGCCAGCAGCGTAGCAATTGGACAGACCTACGAGCAGTACTTC. This translates into CASSVAIGQTYEQYF.

This chain links TRBV19 with TRBJ2-3; D gene uncertain. The CDR3 has 14 residues. V was shortened by 3 bases and J by 4 bases, with 11 bases between the two germline ends. The germline V gene has CDR1 LNHDA and CDR2 SQIVND (reference sequence). The CDR3, as DNA: TGTGCCAGTAGTATCGTTTTTCGTTCAGATACGCAGTATTTT. Protein: CASSIVFRSDTQYF.

J is TRBJ2-7 and V is TRBV29-1; D is possibly TRBD1 (5 bases). The CDR3 runs 13 residues. The V gene lost 1 base and the J gene lost 5 bases, with 12 bases spanning the gap. CDR1 and CDR2 (germline): SQVTM, ANQGSEA. The CDR3 region is CSVEGAGLDEQYF. DNA of the CDR3: TGCAGCGTTGAAGGGGCAGGGTTAGACGAGCAGTACTTC.

This clone was observed once. The rearrangement joins TRBV7-9 to TRBJ1-2; tentatively, D is TRBD1 (5 bases). Germline CDR1 reads SEHNR; CDR2 reads FQNEAQ (reference sequence). The CDR3 has 15 residues. V lost 7 bases and J 1 base, leaving 16 bases between the germline ends. In DNA form, the CDR3 reads TGTGCCAGCAACAGTGGCAGGGAACTTAACTATGGCTACACCTTC. Translated: CASNSGRELNYGYTF.

V usage is TRBV2 and J usage is TRBJ2-2; D may be TRBD1 (6 bases). CDR1 is SNHLY and CDR2 is FYNNEI in the germline V gene. V shed 11 bases and J shed 0 bases, with 16 bases lying between them. CDR3 length: 15 residues. CDR3 sequence reads: CAGSVGQPNTGELFF. CDR3 in DNA: TGTGCCGGTAGCGTGGGACAACCGAACACCGGGGAGCTGTTTTTT.

This clone has a single count. The CDR3 DNA follows: TGTGCCAGCAGCGTAGGCACCGGGACAGGGGCCCCATTACGCAACACTGAAGCTTTCTTT. This encodes CASSVGTGTGAPLRNTEAFF. The chain is built from TRBV9 and TRBJ1-1; 10 bases match TRBD1. CDR3 size: 20 residues. Germline assignment: CDR1 SGDLS and CDR2 YYNGEE. V trimming: 0 bases; J trimming: 2 bases; junction bases outside the gene matches: 16.

The chain employs TRBV25-1 and TRBJ2-7; a possible D gene is TRBD1 (6 bases). V was trimmed by 3 bases and J by 3 bases, leaving 12 bases between them. Germline-derived CDR1 and CDR2 are MGHDK and SYGVNS. The CDR3 is made up of 14 amino acids. This chain's CDR3 is CASSDLDRHYEQYF. The DNA for the CDR3 is TGTGCCAGCAGTGACTTGGACAGACACTACGAGCAGTACTTC.

The rearrangement joins TRBV3-1 (or the pseudogene TRBV3-2) to TRBJ2-1; the match to TRBD2 covers 8 bases. Trimming removed 2 bases from V and 5 bases from J; junction bases left unmatched: 8. The germline V gene encodes CDR1 LGHDT and CDR2 YNNKEL (reference sequence). There are 16 residues in the CDR3. CDR3 sequence reads: CASSQRAILADNEQFF. The CDR3 coding sequence is TGTGCCAGCAGCCAACGCGCCATACTAGCGGACAATGAGCAGTTCTTC.

A single count supports this clone. This chain uses TRBV6-5 with TRBJ1-4, with a possible D match to TRBD1 (5 bases). Germline assignment: CDR1 MNHEY and CDR2 SVGAGI. The V and J ends lost 6 bases and 4 bases respectively, with 9 bases between them. The CDR3 is 13 amino acids. The CDR3 DNA reads TGTGCCAGCAGCTTAGACAGTAATGAAAAACTGTTTTTT. Residues: CASSLDSNEKLFF.

V usage is TRBV6-6 and J usage is TRBJ1-4, with no clear D. Trimming shortened V by 6 bases and J by 5 bases, and 19 bases separated the two germline ends. The CDR3 is made up of 16 amino acids. Germline V gives CDR1 MNHNY, CDR2 SVGAGI (reference sequence). The CDR3 DNA follows: TGTGCCAGCAGCCCGACGGCCGGGAGCCGCAATGAAAAACTGTTTTTT. Protein: CASSPTAGSRNEKLFF.

The V call is TRBV3-1 (or the pseudogene TRBV3-2), the J call TRBJ1-1, with a weak D call TRBD1 (5 bases). Germline V gene lookup returns CDR1 LGHDT and CDR2 YNNKEL (reference sequence). The CDR3 loop spans 14 amino acids. The ends were cut back, 3 bases at V and 2 bases at J, with 10 bases in the middle. The CDR3 spells CASSQAGSNTEAFF. DNA for the CDR3: TGTGCCAGCAGCCAGGCAGGGTCCAACACTGAAGCTTTCTTT.

This chain uses TRBV19 with TRBJ2-2; 9 positions match TRBD1. Germline lookup yields CDR1 LNHDA and CDR2 SQIVND (reference sequence). The CDR3 sequence is 16 residues long. V shed 6 bases, J shed 5 bases, and the junction held 10 bases outside the gene matches. CDR3 amino acids: CASSRPQGAGTGELFF. For the CDR3, the DNA is TGTGCCAGTAGCCGACCACAGGGGGCGGGAACCGGGGAGCTGTTTTTT.

The V gene is TRBV3-1 (or the pseudogene TRBV3-2), the J gene TRBJ1-1, with D perhaps matching TRBD1 (6 bases). Germline V gene lookup returns CDR1 LGHDT and CDR2 YNNKEL (reference sequence). This CDR3 comprises 14 residues. Trimming took 0 bases from V and 10 from J, leaving 15 bases between them. CDR3 loop: CASSQDESVRGAFF. In nucleotides, the CDR3 is TGTGCCAGCAGCCAAGATGAGTCGGTCAGGGGAGCTTTCTTT.

The gene calls are TRBV6-1 and TRBJ2-7; 12 bases agree with TRBD2. This CDR3 contains 16 residues. J gave up 1 base and V 3 bases, and 4 bases lay outside the gene matches. Germline CDR1 reads MNHNS; CDR2 reads SASEGT. The CDR3 region has the DNA TGTGCCAGCAGTGAGTTGGGGACTAGCGGGTCCTACGAGCAGTACTTC. It translates to CASSELGTSGSYEQYF.

This chain connects TRBV5-6 to TRBJ1-1; D is perhaps TRBD1 (5 bases). The CDR3 runs to 17 residues. CDR1 is SGHDT, CDR2 YYEEEE, per germline. Trimming took off 2 bases at V and 1 base at J, with 18 bases between the two ends. CDR3 DNA: TGTGCCAGCAGCTTTCGGACAATCAACACCCCGAACACTGAAGCTTTCTTT. Amino acid sequence: CASSFRTINTPNTEAFF.

The V and J genes are TRBV25-1 and TRBJ1-4, with D maybe TRBD1 (5 bases). The CDR3 spans 15 residues. The germline V gene encodes CDR1 MGHDK and CDR2 SYGVNS. The V gene lost 6 bases and the J gene lost 8 bases, with 19 bases spanning the gap. CDR3: CASSQTDRQREKLFF. In nucleotides, the CDR3 is TGTGCCAGCAGCCAGACAGATCGACAAAGGGAAAAACTGTTTTTT.

This chain joins TRBV7-8 and TRBJ2-1, with a weak D call TRBD2 (5 bases). The CDR3 contains 12 residues. Germline loops: CDR1 SGHVS, CDR2 FQNEAQ. V was cut by 2 bases and J by 9 bases, with 8 bases left in between. The DNA for the CDR3 is TGTGCCAGCAGCTTATCCGGAGGTGAGCAGTTCTTC. As protein: CASSLSGGEQFF.

This chain connects TRBV5-4 to TRBJ1-1, with a tentative D call TRBD1 (6 bases). Germline lookup yields CDR1 SGHNT and CDR2 YYREEE (reference sequence). The CDR3 covers 16 residues. V was clipped by 5 bases and J by 4 bases, with 21 bases between them. The CDR3 DNA reads TGTGCCAGCAGACCTGAATTACAGGGAGCAGTCACTGAAGCTTTCTTT. Translating gives CASRPELQGAVTEAFF.

V gene TRBV4-1 combines with J gene TRBJ1-1; 9 bases map to TRBD1. Germline V CDR1 and CDR2: MGHRA, YSYEKL. Losses at the gene ends were 0 bases for V and 3 bases for J; bases not matched to a gene: 11. The CDR3 contains 18 residues. DNA for the CDR3: TGCGCCAGCAGCCAAGATGACCAGACCGGGACAGGGTACACTGAAGCTTTCTTT. Translating gives CASSQDDQTGTGYTEAFF.

The J gene is TRBJ1-2, the V gene TRBV7-8; D gene ambiguous. V lost 0 bases to trimming and J lost 0 bases, with 8 bases between them. CDR1 SGHVS and CDR2 FQNEAQ come from the germline V gene. The length of the CDR3 is 15 residues. CDR3 nucleotide sequence: TGTGCCAGCAGCTTAGCGGGAGAGACTAACTATGGCTACACCTTC. Its protein product is CASSLAGETNYGYTF.

This chain uses TRBV19 with TRBJ1-2; 7 bases align to TRBD1. CDR1 LNHDA and CDR2 SQIVND come from the germline V gene (reference sequence). The CDR3 is 14 amino acids. The V gene end was trimmed by 3 bases and the J gene end by 5 bases; junction bases not matched to a gene: 6. In DNA, the CDR3 is TGTGCCAGTAGTATTCGGGGGACAGAGTATGGCTACACCTTC. This sequence encodes CASSIRGTEYGYTF.

This chain connects TRBV9 to TRBJ2-6; no clear D. CDR1 and CDR2 (germline): SGDLS, YYNGEE. The CDR3 sequence is 21 residues long. V lost 3 bases, J lost 0 bases, and 25 bases lay in between. The CDR3 DNA follows: TGTGCCAGCAGCGCTACCATCGATCGGGTCCCCTTCTTCTCTGGGGCCAACGTCCTGACTTTC. Its protein is CASSATIDRVPFFSGANVLTF. The full variable domain, its missing parts supplied by reference TRBV9 and TRBJ2-6, is DSGVTQTPKHLITATGQRVTLRCSPRSGDLSVYWYQQSLDQGLQFLIQYYNGEERAKGNILERFSAQQFPDLHSELNLSSLELGDSALYFCASSATIDRVPFFSGANVLTFGAGSRLTVL.